This note documents a single T cell receptor beta chain sequence. All enrollees were roughly 18 to 95 years old and from approximately 24 US areas. Participants reported their clinical history, and cohort assignment relied on those reports. With V trimmed by 1 base and J by 4 bases, 3 bases remained unmatched. Germline assignment: CDR1 LGHDT and CDR2 YNNKEL (reference sequence). CDR3 length: 16 amino acids. The data originate from a study of blood T cell repertoires in COVID-19. On the study more broadly: T cells, B-cell-depleted T cells, or PBMCs provided the cDNA or gDNA that served as material.

Authors' processing steps: Scientists estimated how many nucleated cells there were by amplifying reference gene primers. Using immunoSEQ multiplex PCR, the repertoire was profiled, and TCRdb retains in-frame clones only, with some absent. The V and J calls and the clone size are those of that table, but D and trimming were determined from the DNA. The data contain around 480,000 clones, about 90% of them singletons. The rearrangement joins TRBV3-1 (or the pseudogene TRBV3-2) to TRBJ1-6; 8 positions match TRBD1. This receptor was taken from a woman younger than 30 who had recovered from COVID-19. Sequenced input: PBMCs or T cells enriched from blood (not recorded which). This CDR3 reads CASSQGGQGYNSPLHF. CDR3 nucleotide sequence: TGTGCCAGCAGCCAAGGCGGACAGGGTTATAATTCACCCCTCCACTTT.